The clone carrying this TCR beta chain occurred many times. Antigen unknown. The data originate from a study of regulatory T cells in long-lasting Graves disease. As for the study in general: The criterion for persistent Graves' disease was over 5 years of antithyroid drugs with positive TSH receptor antibodies.

Study-wide results and limits: The work looked only at peripheral blood and did not look at thyroid tissue.

Time point described: persistent/refractory GD, antithyroid drugs over 5 years with positive TRAb. RNA isolated from PBMCs was used to make the TCR library. From each patient, approximately 9 milliliters of peripheral blood was drawn and collected into an EDTA anticoagulant tube. Germline CDR1 MNHEY, CDR2 SVGAGI. This CDR3 is 15 amino acids long. V lost 2 bases and J lost 5, with 12 bases in between. According to the study, TCR beta libraries were built with iRepertoire HTBI primers and CDR3-region Arm-PCR. Original data processing: Detected in the samples were about 58 TRBV and approximately 14 TRBJ segments. Each CDR3 protein is one row after TCRdb ran MiXCR on the multiplex PCR reads. The V and J calls, along with clone size, are taken from TCRdb and not from the paper's own processing. The sample yields roughly 360,000 distinct CDR3 sequences, 23% seen once.

This rearrangement joins TRBV6-5 to TRBJ2-2; D is possibly TRBD2 (5 bases). Sequencing used peripheral blood mononuclear cells (PBMCs), obtained when the disease was refractory, from a patient treated with antithyroid drugs. The sequence derives from a woman aged 40 to 55 with Graves disease. The CDR3 sequence is CASSYLDAGTGELFF. The CDR3 nucleotides read TGTGCCAGCAGTTACCTCGACGCGGGTACCGGGGAGCTGTTTTTT.